These 30 T cell receptor beta chains were sequenced from one sample in a study of T cell changes during pregnancy in multiple sclerosis. TCRdb's copy holds only in-frame clones and misses some; the assay was immunoSEQ multiplex PCR. The repertoire has roughly 93,000 clones, around 90% of them found once; the top ten carry around 2%. Material: peripheral blood, obtained in the first trimester of pregnancy. The receptors stem from a female donor in good health, enrolled as a control in a pregnancy study.

The genes are TRBV28 and TRBJ1-2; 12 bases map to TRBD1. The CDR3 runs 16 residues. With 1 base clipped from V and 4 bases from J, the junction kept 4 bases outside the gene matches. The germline CDR1 and CDR2 sequences are MDHEN and SYDVKM. Written as DNA, the CDR3 is TGTGCCAGCAGTTTATCCGGGACAGGGGGCGGCTATGGCTACACCTTC. This codes for CASSLSGTGGGYGYTF.

The J gene is TRBJ2-5, the V gene TRBV6-4; possibly TRBD2 for D (6 bases). This CDR3 contains 18 residues. The germline V gene has CDR1 MRHNA and CDR2 SNTAGT. V gave up 2 bases and J gave up 1 base, with 20 bases separating them. The CDR3 coding sequence is TGTGCCAGCAGTGACCCGGGCCCTAGGGCTAGCGTCCAAGAGACCCAGTACTTC. This encodes CASSDPGPRASVQETQYF.

This sequence joins TRBV6-6 and TRBJ1-3; 8 bases agree with TRBD1. Germline values: CDR1 MNHNY, CDR2 SVGAGI (reference sequence). The CDR3 has 16 amino acids. Losses at the gene ends were 7 bases for V and 4 bases for J; bases not matched to a gene: 12. CDR3 residues: CASKDSGTGSGNTIYF. CDR3 coding DNA: TGTGCCAGCAAGGACTCCGGGACAGGATCCGGAAACACCATATATTTT.

Only a few counts were recorded for this clone. The V gene is TRBV10-3, the J gene TRBJ2-7, with 9 bases aligning to TRBD1. The CDR3 has 13 amino acids. V dropped 10 bases and J dropped 4; count of bases not matched to a gene: 8. Germline assignment: CDR1 ENHRY and CDR2 SYGVKD. The chain's CDR3 is CATTGGLGYEQYF. DNA of the CDR3: TGTGCCACCACAGGGGGCCTTGGATACGAGCAGTACTTC.

This chain joins TRBV28 and TRBJ1-6, with TRBD1 matching over 8 bases. After removal of 6 bases from V and 5 bases from J, the junction contained 9 bases not matched to a gene. This CDR3 comprises 16 residues. Looked up from germline, CDR1 is MDHEN and CDR2 is SYDVKM. The chain's CDR3 is CASRSQGAGDNSPLHF. CDR3 nucleotide sequence: TGTGCCAGCAGATCTCAGGGGGCCGGCGATAATTCACCCCTCCACTTT.

J is TRBJ1-2 and V is TRBV4-1, with unresolved D. V lost 6 bases and J 4 bases, leaving 21 bases between the germline ends. The CDR3 is 16 amino acids. Germline V gives CDR1 MGHRA, CDR2 YSYEKL. The CDR3 nucleotides read TGCGCCAGCAGTCGTGACCCCCAGGTTTCAGGCTATGGCTACACCTTC. It is translated as CASSRDPQVSGYGYTF.

CDR3 residues: CTSSILGAGGYNSPLHF. In DNA form, the CDR3 reads TGCACCAGCAGCATTCTAGGTGCAGGGGGGTATAATTCACCCCTCCACTTT. The chain has TRBV1 and TRBJ1-6; the table's D call, TRBD1, has no DNA check behind it. TRBV1 is a pseudogene. The CDR3 spans 17 residues.

V and J are TRBV19 and TRBJ2-7, with TRBD1 matching 10 bases. J gave up 5 bases and V 3 bases, and 4 bases lay outside the gene matches. This CDR3 contains 14 residues. Germline CDR1 LNHDA, CDR2 SQIVND (reference sequence). DNA of the CDR3: TGTGCCAGTAGTATTGTGACAGGGGGCAACGAGCAGTACTTC. It yields the protein CASSIVTGGNEQYF.

J is TRBJ1-2 and V is TRBV4-2, with D perhaps TRBD1 (6 bases). Germline V gene lookup returns CDR1 LGHNA and CDR2 YNFKEQ. V lost 1 base to trimming and J lost 5 bases, with 17 bases between them. This CDR3 has 16 amino acids. For the CDR3, the DNA is TGTGCCAGCAGCCAAGGGGGCGGGGGGCGCGAGTATGGCTACACCTTC. Its protein product is CASSQGGGGREYGYTF.

The chain combines TRBV7-8 with TRBJ2-5; perhaps TRBD1 as D (6 bases). V lost 9 bases to trimming and J lost 2 bases, with 13 bases between them. The CDR3 is 13 residues long. The germline V gene has CDR1 SGHVS and CDR2 FQNEAQ. The CDR3 spells CASQDSLQETQYF. CDR3 nucleotides: TGTGCCAGTCAGGACAGCCTGCAAGAGACCCAGTACTTC.

The chain is built from TRBV5-1 and TRBJ1-1; 7 positions agree with TRBD1. Germline CDR1 and CDR2: SGHRS and YFSETQ. V lost 4 bases and J lost 4; bases outside the gene matches: 10. The CDR3 spans 15 residues. The CDR3 sequence is CASSPRTGSGTEAFF. CDR3 coding DNA: TGCGCCAGCAGCCCCCGGACAGGTTCGGGCACTGAAGCTTTCTTT.

This chain connects TRBV5-6 to TRBJ1-2; D remains ambiguous. The CDR3 runs to 11 residues. Germline V CDR1 and CDR2: SGHDT, YYEEEE. Trimming shortened V by 4 bases and J by 8 bases, and 9 bases separated the two germline ends. CDR3 coding DNA: TGTGCCAGCAGCCGAGCGGGGGGCTACACCTTC. This gives the protein CASSRAGGYTF.

The V gene is TRBV4-3, the J gene TRBJ1-2, with TRBD1 matching over 7 bases. Trimming cost V 1 base and J 8 bases; bases outside gene matches: 19. CDR3 length: 18 residues. From germline, CDR1 is LGHNA and CDR2 YSLEER. In nucleotides, the CDR3 is TGCGCCAGCAGCCAAGTAATAAGGGGACAGCGCCTAACTAGAGGCTACACCTTC. It encodes CASSQVIRGQRLTRGYTF.

This clone appeared a few times. The chain joins TRBV19 to TRBJ1-2; no clear D. The CDR3 runs to 13 residues. Between the trimmed V and J ends, which lost 5 bases and 3 bases, there was a span of 10 bases. Per germline, CDR1 LNHDA and CDR2 SQIVND (reference sequence). The CDR3 DNA follows: TGTGCCAGTAGTTTCCTACTGGACTATGGCTACACCTTC. Protein sequence: CASSFLLDYGYTF.

The chain is built from TRBV7-8 and TRBJ2-5; 7 bases are shared with TRBD1. The germline gives CDR1 SGHVS, CDR2 FQNEAQ. V shed 2 bases and J 4 bases; nucleotides not matched to a gene: 13. The CDR3 covers 17 residues. Here the CDR3 reads CASSLLPRTGRGETQYF. The CDR3 nucleotides read TGTGCCAGCAGCTTACTACCCAGGACAGGCCGAGGAGAGACCCAGTACTTC.

The J gene is TRBJ1-6, the V gene TRBV28; D gene uncertain. V lost 3 bases and J lost 7, with 10 bases in between. The CDR3 totals 14 residues. Germline CDR1 reads MDHEN; CDR2 reads SYDVKM. CDR3 amino acids: CASSFPLGNSPLHF. The CDR3 DNA follows: TGTGCCAGCAGTTTTCCCTTGGGCAATTCACCCCTCCACTTT.

V usage is TRBV6-5 and J usage is TRBJ2-7; a possible D gene is TRBD1 (5 bases). The CDR3 has 12 residues. CDR1 is MNHEY and CDR2 is SVGAGI in the germline V gene. Between the trimmed V and J ends, which lost 5 bases and 4 bases, there was a span of 9 bases. CDR3 coding DNA: TGTGCCAGCAGTAGTCAGGGTTACGAGCAGTACTTC. Encoded protein: CASSSQGYEQYF.

CDR3 region: CASSITTGSHGYTF. The CDR3 DNA reads as TGTGCCAGCAGCATAACGACAGGGTCCCATGGCTACACCTTC. The chain couples TRBV11-2 to TRBJ1-2, with 7 bases aligning to TRBD1. This CDR3 has 14 residues. V shed 5 bases and J 6 bases; nucleotides not matched to a gene: 9. CDR1 is SGHAT and CDR2 is FQNNGV in the germline V gene.

The rearrangement joins TRBV28 to TRBJ1-2, with 7 bases fitting TRBD1. This CDR3 region has 12 residues. The germline V gene encodes CDR1 MDHEN and CDR2 SYDVKM. V shed 4 bases, J shed 4 bases, and the junction held 0 bases outside the gene matches. CDR3 coding DNA: TGTGCCAGCAGTTGGACAGGCTATGGCTACACCTTC. Translated, it gives CASSWTGYGYTF.

The chain combines TRBV4-3 with TRBJ2-1; 8 positions agree with TRBD1. Germline V lookup: CDR1 LGHNA, CDR2 YSLEER. This CDR3 contains 15 residues. The junction had 8 bases not matched to a gene; V was cut back by 1 base and J by 9 bases. The CDR3 is CASSQGAGGEGEQFF. The CDR3 region has the DNA TGCGCCAGCAGCCAAGGCGCAGGGGGCGAAGGTGAGCAGTTCTTC.

This clone was seen only a few times. The chain carries TRBV9 and TRBJ2-1, with TRBD1 matching 9 bases. The CDR3 is 15 amino acids. The germline V gene encodes CDR1 SGDLS and CDR2 YYNGEE. V lost 4 bases to trimming and J lost 4 bases; unmatched junction nucleotides: 6. In DNA form, the CDR3 reads TGTGCCAGCAGCCCCCCCGGGACAGGGTACAATGAGCAGTTCTTC. Translation: CASSPPGTGYNEQFF.

The V gene is TRBV7-9, the J gene TRBJ2-7; D perhaps matches TRBD1 (5 bases). This CDR3 is 13 amino acids long. The germline V gene has CDR1 SEHNR and CDR2 FQNEAQ (reference sequence). V dropped 5 bases and J dropped 6 bases, with 14 bases sitting between them. CDR3 nucleotides: TGTGCCAGCAGCGACCGACAGTTGTCCGAGCAGTACTTC. It specifies CASSDRQLSEQYF.

V and J are TRBV9 and TRBJ1-3; tentative D call: TRBD1 (5 bases). V gave up 0 bases and J gave up 6 bases, with 13 bases separating them. The CDR3 length is 15 residues. Germline loops: CDR1 SGDLS, CDR2 YYNGEE. The CDR3 nucleotides are TGTGCCAGCAGCGTAGGTGGCAGGGAAGAAAACACCATATATTTT. This translates into CASSVGGREENTIYF. Looking up the rest from reference TRBV9 and TRBJ1-3 gives the full variable domain: DSGVTQTPKHLITATGQRVTLRCSPRSGDLSVYWYQQSLDQGLQFLIQYYNGEERAKGNILERFSAQQFPDLHSELNLSSLELGDSALYFCASSVGGREENTIYFGEGSWLTVV.

This clone was detected only once. The rearrangement uses TRBV7-3 and TRBJ2-2; the D is unclear. The CDR3 runs to 11 residues. The germline gives CDR1 SGHTA, CDR2 FQGTGA. V shed 9 bases and J shed 2 bases, with 4 bases lying between them. The CDR3 bases are TGTGCCAGTCATAACACCGGGGAGCTGTTTTTT. Translation gives CASHNTGELFF.

This chain connects TRBV28 to TRBJ1-6, with TRBD1 as a possible D gene (5 bases). Germline CDR1 is MDHEN and CDR2 is SYDVKM. The CDR3 covers 15 residues. Trimming removed 3 bases from V and 6 bases from J, with 12 bases in between. The CDR3 bases are TGTGCCAGCAGTTTTGGGGGAGGGGTTAATTCACCCCTCCACTTT. It yields the protein CASSFGGGVNSPLHF.

Concerning this clone: At one of its ends the junction is not consistent with the germline gene, which may arise from a read error. The rearrangement uses TRBV7-7 and TRBJ2-7, with a weak D call TRBD1 (7 bases). CDR3 length: 15 amino acids. The germline V gene has CDR1 SSHAT and CDR2 FNYEAQ (reference sequence). CDR3 nucleotide sequence: TGTGCTAGCAGCTTAGCTGCGGGACAGTCCTACGAGCAGTACTTC. It yields the protein CASSLAAGQSYEQYF.

The rearrangement joins TRBV28 to TRBJ2-2; 8 bases line up with TRBD1. The CDR3 spans 15 residues. Per the germline V gene, CDR1 is MDHEN and CDR2 is SYDVKM. Trimming at V came to 6 bases and at J to 7 bases, leaving 10 bases not matched to a gene. CDR3 residues: CASRTDRGTSGELFF. CDR3 coding DNA: TGTGCCAGCAGAACAGACAGGGGAACGAGCGGGGAGCTGTTTTTT.

The chain links TRBV11-2 to TRBJ1-5; no firm D call. Between the trimmed V and J ends, which lost 1 base and 4 bases, there was a span of 5 bases. The CDR3 length is 13 residues. Germline CDR1 reads SGHAT; CDR2 reads FQNNGV. The chain's CDR3 is CASSLGQNQPQHF. The CDR3 nucleotides are TGTGCCAGCAGCTTAGGGCAGAATCAGCCCCAGCATTTT.

The V call is TRBV5-1, the J call TRBJ1-1, with D perhaps matching TRBD1 (6 bases). Germline V lookup: CDR1 SGHRS, CDR2 YFSETQ. V was cut by 5 bases and J by 3 bases, with 14 bases left in between. This CDR3 region has 14 residues. The CDR3 region has the DNA TGCGCCAGCAGTCGAACAGGGCTGGACACTGAAGCTTTCTTT. Translating it yields CASSRTGLDTEAFF.

The rearrangement uses TRBV28 and TRBJ1-2, with D maybe TRBD1 (5 bases). The V gene's germline CDR1 is MDHEN and CDR2 SYDVKM. Trimming shortened V by 5 bases and J by 5 bases, and 15 bases separated the two germline ends. The CDR3 consists of 14 residues. The CDR3 here is CASSPTAPGYGYTF. The DNA for the CDR3 is TGTGCCAGCAGTCCGACAGCTCCGGGTTATGGCTACACCTTC.